This TCR beta chain was profiled in a study of T cell repertoires in cytomegalovirus infection. Turning to the study itself: Through public TCR beta signatures, both CMV infection and matching HLA type were indicated. Study observations and caveats: CMV-specific HLA-C-restricted TCR beta clonotypes dominated the ex vivo response.

As concerns this clonotype: Its antigen is unknown.

Germline lookup yields CDR1 MNHEY and CDR2 SVGEGT. V gave up 2 bases and J gave up 8 bases, with 15 bases separating them. The CDR3 loop spans 14 amino acids. Each CDR3 protein is one row after TCRdb ran MiXCR on the reads. The table lists a few hundred thousand distinct CDR3 sequences, just under 40% of them singletons. The source was cultured PBMCs, collected from culture after CMV antigen stimulation. The J gene is TRBJ1-2, the V gene TRBV6-2 or TRBV6-3, with D hard to call. The source is a human donor in good health (CMV status not recorded). Some clones in this sample may be carry-over from other donors' samples. The CDR3 sequence: CASSYLRDREGYTF. The CDR3 DNA is TGTGCCAGCAGTTACCTCCGGGATAGAGAAGGCTACACCTTC.